These T cell receptor beta chains were read from a single sample in a study of cytomegalovirus exposure and HLA in healthy donors. Clones were sequenced by immunoSEQ multiplex PCR, and TCRdb holds only the in-frame ones, with some missing. Here the sample spans 200,000 to 250,000 clones, 82% being singletons. Sequenced input: PBMCs. The receptors were sampled from a woman aged 40 to 49 in good health and CMV-seropositive. Both conserved end residues are part of each CDR3. A D gene is named only where the DNA matches it firmly. Rows give clone size only sometimes, using once, few, many, or a class for an expanded clone.

j_call: TRBJ2-3
clone_size: once
d_call: -
v_call: TRBV10-3
cdr3_aa: CAISEGRGTLTSTDTQYF
cdr3_nt: TGTGCCATCAGTGAGGGACGGGGGACCTTAACTAGCACAGATACGCAGTATTTT

j_call: TRBJ1-1
clone_size: few
d_call: TRBD1
v_call: TRBV5-1
cdr3_aa: CASSWTAGGGEEAFF
cdr3_nt: TGCGCCAGCAGCTGGACGGCAGGGGGCGGAGAGGAAGCTTTCTTT

j_call: TRBJ1-1
clone_size: -
d_call: -
v_call: TRBV10-3
cdr3_aa: CAISESLGGNTEAFF
cdr3_nt: TGTGCCATCAGTGAGTCTCTAGGGGGGAACACTGAAGCTTTCTTT

j_call: TRBJ1-4
clone_size: once
d_call: -
v_call: TRBV7-2
cdr3_aa: CASSSKKSATNEKLFF
cdr3_nt: TGTGCCAGCAGCTCCAAGAAGAGTGCAACTAATGAAAAACTGTTTTTT

j_call: TRBJ2-1
clone_size: few
d_call: -
v_call: TRBV13
cdr3_aa: CASSLDAGSSYNEQFF
cdr3_nt: TGTGCCAGCAGCTTAGATGCGGGGAGCTCCTACAATGAGCAGTTCTTC

j_call: TRBJ2-3
clone_size: few
d_call: TRBD1
v_call: TRBV7-2
cdr3_aa: CASSLSGTGVTDTQYF
cdr3_nt: TGTGCCAGCAGCTTGAGCGGGACAGGGGTCACAGATACGCAGTATTTT

j_call: TRBJ1-1
clone_size: -
d_call: -
v_call: TRBV7-9
cdr3_aa: CASSFVGERAFF
cdr3_nt: TGTGCCAGCAGTTTTGTTGGGGAGCGAGCTTTCTTT

j_call: TRBJ2-7
clone_size: -
d_call: -
v_call: TRBV7-9
cdr3_aa: CASSLSGRQYEQYF
cdr3_nt: TGTGCCAGCAGCTTAAGCGGCAGGCAATACGAGCAGTACTTC

j_call: TRBJ2-7
clone_size: -
d_call: -
v_call: TRBV5-1
cdr3_aa: CASSSGQSYEQYF
cdr3_nt: TGCGCCAGCAGTTCCGGACAGTCCTACGAGCAGTACTTC

j_call: TRBJ2-1
clone_size: -
d_call: -
v_call: TRBV5-4
cdr3_aa: CASSLDSGYEQFF
cdr3_nt: TGTGCCAGCAGCTTAGATTCGGGTTATGAGCAGTTCTTC

j_call: TRBJ1-2
clone_size: -
d_call: -
v_call: TRBV7-2
cdr3_aa: CASSQTGWEGYTF
cdr3_nt: TGTGCCAGCAGCCAAACAGGGTGGGAGGGCTACACCTTC

j_call: TRBJ2-7
clone_size: -
d_call: -
v_call: TRBV5-4
cdr3_aa: CASSLERATYEQYF
cdr3_nt: TGTGCCAGCAGCTTGGAGCGGGCAACCTACGAGCAGTACTTC

j_call: TRBJ1-2
clone_size: -
d_call: -
v_call: TRBV4-2
cdr3_aa: CASSQEVGGGRGYGYTF
cdr3_nt: TGTGCCAGCAGCCAAGAGGTTGGGGGGGGACGAGGCTATGGCTACACCTTC

j_call: TRBJ2-1
clone_size: -
d_call: -
v_call: TRBV15
cdr3_aa: CATSRDYESSYNEQFF
cdr3_nt: TGTGCCACCAGCAGAGATTATGAGAGCTCCTACAATGAGCAGTTCTTC

j_call: TRBJ2-5
clone_size: -
d_call: TRBD2
v_call: TRBV6-1
cdr3_aa: CAARTSGQETQYF
cdr3_nt: TGTGCCGCGCGGACTAGCGGACAAGAGACCCAGTACTTC